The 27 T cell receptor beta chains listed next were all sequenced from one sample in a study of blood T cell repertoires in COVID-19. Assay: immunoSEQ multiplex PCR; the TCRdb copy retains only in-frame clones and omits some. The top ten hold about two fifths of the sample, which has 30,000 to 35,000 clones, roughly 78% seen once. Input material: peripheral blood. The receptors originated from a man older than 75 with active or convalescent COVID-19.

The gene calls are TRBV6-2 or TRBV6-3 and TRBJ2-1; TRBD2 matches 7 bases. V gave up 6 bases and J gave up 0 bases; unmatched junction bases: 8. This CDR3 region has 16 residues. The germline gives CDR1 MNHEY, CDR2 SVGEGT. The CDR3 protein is CASSETSPFSYNEQFF. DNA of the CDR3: TGTGCCAGCAGCGAGACTAGCCCCTTCTCCTACAATGAGCAGTTCTTC.

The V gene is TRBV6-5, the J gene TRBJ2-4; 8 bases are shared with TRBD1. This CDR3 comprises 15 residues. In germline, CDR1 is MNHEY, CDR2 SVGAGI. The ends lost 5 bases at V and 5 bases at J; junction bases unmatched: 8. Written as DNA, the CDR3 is TGTGCCAGCAGTCATAGGACAGGGCGGCAAAACATTCAGTACTTC. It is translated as CASSHRTGRQNIQYF.

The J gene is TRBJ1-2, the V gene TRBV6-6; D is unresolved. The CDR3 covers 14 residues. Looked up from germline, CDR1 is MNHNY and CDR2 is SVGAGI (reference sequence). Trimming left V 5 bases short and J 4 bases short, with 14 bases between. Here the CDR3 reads CASSRNQDGYGYTF. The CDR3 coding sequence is TGTGCCAGCAGTAGAAACCAGGATGGCTATGGCTACACCTTC.

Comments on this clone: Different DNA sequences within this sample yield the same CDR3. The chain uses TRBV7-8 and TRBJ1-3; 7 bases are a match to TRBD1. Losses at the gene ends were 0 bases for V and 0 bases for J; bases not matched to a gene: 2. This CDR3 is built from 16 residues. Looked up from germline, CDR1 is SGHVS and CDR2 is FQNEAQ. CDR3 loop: CASSLAGQNSGNTIYF. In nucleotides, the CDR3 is TGTGCCAGCAGCTTAGCGGGACAGAACTCTGGAAACACCATATATTTT.

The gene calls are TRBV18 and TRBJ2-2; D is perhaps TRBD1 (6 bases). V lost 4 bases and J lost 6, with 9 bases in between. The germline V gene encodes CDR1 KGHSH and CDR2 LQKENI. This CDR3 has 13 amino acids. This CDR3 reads CASSRGLAGELFF. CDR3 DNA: TGTGCCAGCTCACGGGGGCTCGCCGGGGAGCTGTTTTTT.

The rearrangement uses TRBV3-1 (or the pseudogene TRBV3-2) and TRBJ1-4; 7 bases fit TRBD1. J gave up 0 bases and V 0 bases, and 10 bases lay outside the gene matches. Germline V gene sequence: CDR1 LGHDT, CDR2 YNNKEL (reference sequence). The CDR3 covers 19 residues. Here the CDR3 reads CASSQDLQGLDATNEKLFF. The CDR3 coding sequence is TGTGCCAGCAGCCAAGATCTACAGGGGTTGGATGCAACTAATGAAAAACTGTTTTTT.

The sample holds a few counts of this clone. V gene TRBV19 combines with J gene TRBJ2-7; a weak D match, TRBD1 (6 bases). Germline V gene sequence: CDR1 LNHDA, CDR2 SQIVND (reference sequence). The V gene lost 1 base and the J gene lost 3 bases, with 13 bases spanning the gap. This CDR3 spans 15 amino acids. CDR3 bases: TGTGCCAGTAGTATAGTTTCAGGGGTAAACTACGAGCAGTACTTC. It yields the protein CASSIVSGVNYEQYF. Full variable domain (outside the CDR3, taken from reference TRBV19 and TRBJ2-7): DGGITQSPKYLFRKEGQNVTLSCEQNLNHDAMYWYRQDPGQGLRLIYYSQIVNDFQKGDIAEGYSVSREKKESFPLTVTSAQKNPTAFYLCASSIVSGVNYEQYFGPGTRLTVT.

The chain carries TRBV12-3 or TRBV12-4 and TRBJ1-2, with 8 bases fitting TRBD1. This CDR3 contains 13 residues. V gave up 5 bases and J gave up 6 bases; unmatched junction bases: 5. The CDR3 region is CASSLPDRDGYTF. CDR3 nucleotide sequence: TGTGCCAGCAGTCTCCCGGACAGGGATGGCTACACCTTC.

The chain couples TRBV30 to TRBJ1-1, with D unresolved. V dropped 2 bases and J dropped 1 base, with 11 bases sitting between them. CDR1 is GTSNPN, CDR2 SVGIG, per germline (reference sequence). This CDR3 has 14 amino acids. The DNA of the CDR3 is TGTGCCTGGAGTACACAGACCCCGAACACTGAAGCTTTCTTT. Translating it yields CAWSTQTPNTEAFF.

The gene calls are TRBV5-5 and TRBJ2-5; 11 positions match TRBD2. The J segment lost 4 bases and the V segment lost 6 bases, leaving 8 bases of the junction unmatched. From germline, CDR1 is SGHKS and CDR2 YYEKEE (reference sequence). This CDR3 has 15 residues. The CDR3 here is CASTLAGVGRETQYF. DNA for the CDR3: TGTGCCAGCACACTAGCGGGAGTGGGCCGAGAGACCCAGTACTTC.

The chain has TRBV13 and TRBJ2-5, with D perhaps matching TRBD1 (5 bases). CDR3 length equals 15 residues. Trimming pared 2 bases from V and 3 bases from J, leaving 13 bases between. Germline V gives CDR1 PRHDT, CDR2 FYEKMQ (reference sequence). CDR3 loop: CASSLNRLLEETQYF. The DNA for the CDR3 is TGTGCCAGCAGCTTAAACAGGTTGTTGGAAGAGACCCAGTACTTC.

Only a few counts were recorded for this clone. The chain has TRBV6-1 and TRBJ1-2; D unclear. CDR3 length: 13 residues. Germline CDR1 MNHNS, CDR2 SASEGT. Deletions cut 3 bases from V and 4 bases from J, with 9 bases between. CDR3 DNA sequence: TGTGCCAGCAGTGATTCCAGATTCTATGGCTACACCTTC. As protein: CASSDSRFYGYTF.

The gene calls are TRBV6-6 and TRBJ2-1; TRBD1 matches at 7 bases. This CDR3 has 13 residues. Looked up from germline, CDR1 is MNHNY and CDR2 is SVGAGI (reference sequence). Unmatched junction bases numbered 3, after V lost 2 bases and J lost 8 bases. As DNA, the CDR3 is TGTGCCAGCAGTTACGTCACAGGGGATGAGCAGTTCTTC. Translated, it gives CASSYVTGDEQFF.

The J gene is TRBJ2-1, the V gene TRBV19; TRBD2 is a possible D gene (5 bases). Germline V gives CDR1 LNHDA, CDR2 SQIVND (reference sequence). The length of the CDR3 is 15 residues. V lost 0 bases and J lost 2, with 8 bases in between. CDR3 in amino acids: CASSIEAVAYNEQFF. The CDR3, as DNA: TGTGCCAGTAGTATAGAAGCGGTAGCCTACAATGAGCAGTTCTTC.

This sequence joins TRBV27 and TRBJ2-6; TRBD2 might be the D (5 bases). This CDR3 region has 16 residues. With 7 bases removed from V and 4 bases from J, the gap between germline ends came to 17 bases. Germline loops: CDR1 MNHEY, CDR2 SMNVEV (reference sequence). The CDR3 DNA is TGTGCCAGCACCCCAAGAGGGAGAGCCGGGGCCAACGTCCTGACTTTC. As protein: CASTPRGRAGANVLTF.

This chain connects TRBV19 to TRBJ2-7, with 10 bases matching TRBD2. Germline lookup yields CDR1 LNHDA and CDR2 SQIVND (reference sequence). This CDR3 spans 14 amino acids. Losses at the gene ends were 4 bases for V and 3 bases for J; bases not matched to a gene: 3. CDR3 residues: CASSTTSGYYEQYF. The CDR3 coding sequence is TGTGCCAGTAGTACGACTAGCGGGTACTACGAGCAGTACTTC.

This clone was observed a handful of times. CDR3 coding DNA: TGCAGCGCCGCCGGGGGGGCGGGCGGGGAGCTGTTTTTT. It codes for CSAAGGAGGELFF. V and J are TRBV29-1 and TRBJ2-2; TRBD2 aligns across 8 bases. V lost 7 bases to trimming and J lost 7 bases; unmatched junction nucleotides: 8. Germline CDR1 is SQVTM and CDR2 is ANQGSEA. This CDR3 spans 13 amino acids.

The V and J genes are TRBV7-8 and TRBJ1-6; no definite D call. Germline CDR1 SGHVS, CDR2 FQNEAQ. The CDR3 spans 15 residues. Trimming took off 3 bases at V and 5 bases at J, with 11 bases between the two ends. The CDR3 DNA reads TGTGCCAGCAGCTTGGCGGGGAAGGATAATTCACCCCTCCACTTT. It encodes CASSLAGKDNSPLHF.

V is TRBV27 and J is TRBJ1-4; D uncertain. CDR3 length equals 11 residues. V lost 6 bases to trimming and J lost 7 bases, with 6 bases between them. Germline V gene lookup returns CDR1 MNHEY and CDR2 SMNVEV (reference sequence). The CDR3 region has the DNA TGTGCCAGCAGGCTAGGTGAAAAACTGTTTTTT. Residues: CASRLGEKLFF.

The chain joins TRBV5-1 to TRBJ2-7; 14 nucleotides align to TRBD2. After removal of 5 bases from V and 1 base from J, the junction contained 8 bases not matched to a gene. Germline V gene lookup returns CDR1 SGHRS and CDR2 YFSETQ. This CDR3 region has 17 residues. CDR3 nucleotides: TGCGCCAGCAGATACGGGACTAGCGGGAGTGGTTCCTACGAGCAGTACTTC. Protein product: CASRYGTSGSGSYEQYF.

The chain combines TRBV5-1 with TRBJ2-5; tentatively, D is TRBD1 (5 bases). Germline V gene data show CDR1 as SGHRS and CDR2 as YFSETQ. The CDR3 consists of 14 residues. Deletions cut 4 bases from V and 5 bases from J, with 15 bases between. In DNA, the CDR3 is TGCGCCAGCAGCGTGGGTCAGGGTGGGGAGACCCAGTACTTC. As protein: CASSVGQGGETQYF.

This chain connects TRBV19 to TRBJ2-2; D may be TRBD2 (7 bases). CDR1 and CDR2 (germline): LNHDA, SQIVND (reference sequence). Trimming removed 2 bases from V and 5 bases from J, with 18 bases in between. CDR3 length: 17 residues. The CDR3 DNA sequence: TGTGCCAGTAGTATATTCGTGGGAGGGGGACGAACCGGGGAGCTGTTTTTT. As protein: CASSIFVGGGRTGELFF. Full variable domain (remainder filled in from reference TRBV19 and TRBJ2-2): DGGITQSPKYLFRKEGQNVTLSCEQNLNHDAMYWYRQDPGQGLRLIYYSQIVNDFQKGDIAEGYSVSREKKESFPLTVTSAQKNPTAFYLCASSIFVGGGRTGELFFGEGSRLTVL.

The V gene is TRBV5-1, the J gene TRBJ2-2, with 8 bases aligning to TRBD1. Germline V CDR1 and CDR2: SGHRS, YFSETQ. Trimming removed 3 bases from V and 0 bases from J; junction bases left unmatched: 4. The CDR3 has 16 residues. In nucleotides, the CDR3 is TGCGCCAGCAGCTCATCAGGGGGCGCGAACACCGGGGAGCTGTTTTTT. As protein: CASSSSGGANTGELFF. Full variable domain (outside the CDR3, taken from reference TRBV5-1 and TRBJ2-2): KAGVTQTPRYLIKTRGQQVTLSCSPISGHRSVSWYQQTPGQGLQFLFEYFSETQRNKGNFPGRFSGRQFSNSRSEMNVSTLELGDSALYLCASSSSGGANTGELFFGEGSRLTVL.

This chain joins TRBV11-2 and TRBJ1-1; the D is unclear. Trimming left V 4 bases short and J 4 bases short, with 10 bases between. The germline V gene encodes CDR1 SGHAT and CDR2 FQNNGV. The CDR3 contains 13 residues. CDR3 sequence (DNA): TGTGCCAGCAGCTCCCAGTCGGGCACTGAAGCTTTCTTT. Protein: CASSSQSGTEAFF.

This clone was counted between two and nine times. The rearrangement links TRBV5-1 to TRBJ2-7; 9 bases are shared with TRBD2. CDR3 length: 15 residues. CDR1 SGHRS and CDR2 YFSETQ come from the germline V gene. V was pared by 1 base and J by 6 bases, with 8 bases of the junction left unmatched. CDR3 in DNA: TGCGCCAGCAGCTTGCGCCTAGCGGGAACGGGCGAGCAGTACTTC. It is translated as CASSLRLAGTGEQYF.

The CDR3 bases are TGTGCCAGTAGTTTCCGGCCGGGGGGGATGAACACTGAAGCTTTCTTT. Residues: CASSFRPGGMNTEAFF. The chain links TRBV19 to TRBJ1-1; a possible D gene is TRBD1 (5 bases). Germline lookup yields CDR1 LNHDA and CDR2 SQIVND (reference sequence). With 5 bases removed from V and 0 bases from J, the gap between germline ends came to 16 bases. This CDR3 spans 16 amino acids.

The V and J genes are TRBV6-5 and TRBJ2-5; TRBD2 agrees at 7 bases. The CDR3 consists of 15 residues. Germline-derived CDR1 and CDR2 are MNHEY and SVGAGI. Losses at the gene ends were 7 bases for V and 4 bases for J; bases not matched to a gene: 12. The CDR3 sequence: CASTPAGEPPETQYF. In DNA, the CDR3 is TGTGCCAGCACCCCCGCGGGAGAGCCTCCAGAGACCCAGTACTTC.